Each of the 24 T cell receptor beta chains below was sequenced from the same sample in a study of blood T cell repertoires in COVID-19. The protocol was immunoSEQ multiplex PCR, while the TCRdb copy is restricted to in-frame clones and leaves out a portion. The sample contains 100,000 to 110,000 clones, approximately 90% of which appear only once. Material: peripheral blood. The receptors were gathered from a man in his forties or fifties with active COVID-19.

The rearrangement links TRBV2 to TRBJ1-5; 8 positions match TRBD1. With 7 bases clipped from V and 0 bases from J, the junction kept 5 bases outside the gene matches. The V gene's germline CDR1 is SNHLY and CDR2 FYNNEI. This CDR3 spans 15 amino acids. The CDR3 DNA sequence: TGTGCCAGCACCCCGGACAGGGTTAGCAATCAGCCCCAGCATTTT. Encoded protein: CASTPDRVSNQPQHF. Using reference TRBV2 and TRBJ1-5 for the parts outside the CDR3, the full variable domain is EPEVTQTPSHQVTQMGQEVILRCVPISNHLYFYWYRQILGQKVEFLVSFYNNEISEKSEIFDDQFSVERPDGSNFTLKIRSTKLEDSAMYFCASTPDRVSNQPQHFGDGTRLSIL.

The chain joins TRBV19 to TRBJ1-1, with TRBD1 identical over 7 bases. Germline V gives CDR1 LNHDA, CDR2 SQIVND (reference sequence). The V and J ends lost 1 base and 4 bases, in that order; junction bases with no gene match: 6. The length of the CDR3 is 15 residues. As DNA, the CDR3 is TGTGCCAGTAGTATAGCACAGGGGTTGGGCACTGAAGCTTTCTTT. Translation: CASSIAQGLGTEAFF. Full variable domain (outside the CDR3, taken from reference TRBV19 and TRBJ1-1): DGGITQSPKYLFRKEGQNVTLSCEQNLNHDAMYWYRQDPGQGLRLIYYSQIVNDFQKGDIAEGYSVSREKKESFPLTVTSAQKNPTAFYLCASSIAQGLGTEAFFGQGTRLTVV.

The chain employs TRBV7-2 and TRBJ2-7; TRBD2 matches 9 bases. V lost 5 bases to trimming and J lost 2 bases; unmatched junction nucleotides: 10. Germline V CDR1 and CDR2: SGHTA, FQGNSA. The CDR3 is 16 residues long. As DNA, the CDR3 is TGTGCCAGCAGCCAGACCTCAGCGGGAGGCCCCTACGAGCAGTACGTC. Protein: CASSQTSAGGPYEQYV.

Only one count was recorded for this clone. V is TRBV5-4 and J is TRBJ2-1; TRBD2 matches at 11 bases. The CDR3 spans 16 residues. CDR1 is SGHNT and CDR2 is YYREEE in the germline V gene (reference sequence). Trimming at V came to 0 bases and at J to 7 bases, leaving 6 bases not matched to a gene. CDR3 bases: TGTGCCAGCAGCTTGGGACTAGCGGGGAAGAGAAATGAGCAGTTCTTC. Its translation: CASSLGLAGKRNEQFF.

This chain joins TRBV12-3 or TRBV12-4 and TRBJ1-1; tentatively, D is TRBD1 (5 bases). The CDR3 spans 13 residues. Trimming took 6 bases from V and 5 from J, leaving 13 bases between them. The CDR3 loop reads CASSSFQGTEAFF. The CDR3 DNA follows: TGTGCCAGCAGCTCTTTCCAGGGAACTGAAGCTTTCTTT.

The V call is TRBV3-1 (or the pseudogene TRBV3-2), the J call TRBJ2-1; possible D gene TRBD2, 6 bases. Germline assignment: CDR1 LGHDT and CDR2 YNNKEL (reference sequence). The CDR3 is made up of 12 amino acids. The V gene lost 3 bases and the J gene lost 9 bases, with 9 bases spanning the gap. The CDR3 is CASSQTTSEQFF. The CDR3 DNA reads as TGTGCCAGCAGCCAGACGACTAGTGAGCAGTTCTTC.

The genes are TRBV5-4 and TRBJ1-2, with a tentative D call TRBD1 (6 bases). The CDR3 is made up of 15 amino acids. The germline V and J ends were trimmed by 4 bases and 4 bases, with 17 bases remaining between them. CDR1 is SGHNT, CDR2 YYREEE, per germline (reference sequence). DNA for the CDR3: TGTGCCAGCAGCATCCCGAACAGGGATACCTATGGCTACACCTTC. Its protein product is CASSIPNRDTYGYTF.

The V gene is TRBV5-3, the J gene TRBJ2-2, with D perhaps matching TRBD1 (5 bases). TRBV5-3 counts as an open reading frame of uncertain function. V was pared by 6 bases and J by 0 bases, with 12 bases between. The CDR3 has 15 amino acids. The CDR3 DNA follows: TGTGCCAGAAAAGACAGACTGACGAACACCGGGGAGCTGTTTTTT. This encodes CARKDRLTNTGELFF.

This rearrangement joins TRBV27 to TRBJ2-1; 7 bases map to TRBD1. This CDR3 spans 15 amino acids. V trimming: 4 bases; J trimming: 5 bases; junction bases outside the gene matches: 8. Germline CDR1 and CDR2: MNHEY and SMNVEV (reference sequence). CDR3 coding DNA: TGTGCCAGCAGTTACCGGGACAGCCAAAACAATGAGCAGTTCTTC. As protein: CASSYRDSQNNEQFF.

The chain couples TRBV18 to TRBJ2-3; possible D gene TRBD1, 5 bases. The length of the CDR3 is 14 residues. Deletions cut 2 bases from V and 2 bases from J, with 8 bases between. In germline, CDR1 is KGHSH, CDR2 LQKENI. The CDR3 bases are TGTGCCAGCTCACCAGACAGAGACACAGATACGCAGTATTTT. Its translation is CASSPDRDTDTQYF.

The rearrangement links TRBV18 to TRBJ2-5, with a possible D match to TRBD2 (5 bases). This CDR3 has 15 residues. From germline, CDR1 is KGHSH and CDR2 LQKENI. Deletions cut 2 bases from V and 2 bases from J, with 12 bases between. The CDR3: CASSPGLGVQETQYF. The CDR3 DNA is TGTGCCAGCTCACCAGGACTGGGAGTACAAGAGACCCAGTACTTC.

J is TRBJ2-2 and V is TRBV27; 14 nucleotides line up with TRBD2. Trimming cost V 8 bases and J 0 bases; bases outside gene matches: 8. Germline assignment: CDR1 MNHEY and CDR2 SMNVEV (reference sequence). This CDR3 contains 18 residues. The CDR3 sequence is CASRRTSGGIANTGELFF. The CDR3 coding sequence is TGTGCCAGCCGCCGGACTAGCGGGGGGATTGCGAACACCGGGGAGCTGTTTTTT.

The CDR3 protein is CASSLGLNTGELFF. As DNA, the CDR3 is TGTGCCAGCAGTTTAGGCCTGAACACCGGGGAGCTGTTTTTT. This chain links TRBV27 with TRBJ2-2; D not certain. Trimming stripped 2 bases from V and 1 base from J, with 5 bases between. Germline V gene data show CDR1 as MNHEY and CDR2 as SMNVEV (reference sequence). There are 14 residues in the CDR3.

The CDR3 protein is CASSPPGLAGTGTDTQYF. The CDR3 DNA sequence: TGTGCCAGCAGCCCCCCCGGACTAGCGGGGACGGGAACAGATACGCAGTATTTT. The chain links TRBV5-6 to TRBJ2-3; TRBD2 aligns across 12 bases. This CDR3 region has 18 residues. The germline CDR1 and CDR2 sequences are SGHDT and YYEEEE. V lost 4 bases to trimming and J lost 3 bases; unmatched junction nucleotides: 12.

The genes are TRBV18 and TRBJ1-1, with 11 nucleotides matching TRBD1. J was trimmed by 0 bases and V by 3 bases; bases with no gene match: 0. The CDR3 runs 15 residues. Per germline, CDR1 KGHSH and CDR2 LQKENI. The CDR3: CASSPGQGVNTEAFF. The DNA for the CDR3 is TGTGCCAGCTCACCGGGACAGGGGGTGAACACTGAAGCTTTCTTT.

The CDR3 DNA is TGTGCCAGCAGCGTCAGGGTGTACACCGGGGAGCTGTTTTTT. Encoded protein: CASSVRVYTGELFF. The J gene is TRBJ2-2, the V gene TRBV9, with D possibly being TRBD1 (5 bases). V was cut by 2 bases and J by 3 bases, with 8 bases left in between. The CDR3 loop spans 14 amino acids. The germline gives CDR1 SGDLS, CDR2 YYNGEE.

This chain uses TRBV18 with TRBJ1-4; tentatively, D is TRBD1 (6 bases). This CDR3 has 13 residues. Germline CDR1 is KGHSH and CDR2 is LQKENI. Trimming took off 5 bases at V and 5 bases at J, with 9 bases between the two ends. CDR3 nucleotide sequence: TGTGCCAGCTCAACCGGACAGAATGAAAAACTGTTTTTT. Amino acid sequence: CASSTGQNEKLFF.

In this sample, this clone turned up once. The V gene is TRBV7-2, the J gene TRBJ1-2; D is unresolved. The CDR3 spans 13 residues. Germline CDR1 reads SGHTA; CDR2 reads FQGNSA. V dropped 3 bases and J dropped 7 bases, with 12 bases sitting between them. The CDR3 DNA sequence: TGTGCCAGCAGCTTCACTGACATGGGTGGCTACACCTTC. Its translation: CASSFTDMGGYTF.

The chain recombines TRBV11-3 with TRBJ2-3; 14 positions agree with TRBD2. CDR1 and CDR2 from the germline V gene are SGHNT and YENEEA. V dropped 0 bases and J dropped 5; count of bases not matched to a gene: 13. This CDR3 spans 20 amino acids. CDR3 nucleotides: TGTGCCAGCAGCTTAGATTATGGGCGACTAGCGGGAGGGCTTGGAGATACGCAGTATTTT. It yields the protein CASSLDYGRLAGGLGDTQYF.

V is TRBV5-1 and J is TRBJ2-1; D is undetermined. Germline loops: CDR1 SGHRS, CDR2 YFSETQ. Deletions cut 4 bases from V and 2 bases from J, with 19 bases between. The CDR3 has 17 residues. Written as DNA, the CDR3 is TGCGCCAGCAGCCACGATTACAGAGACGGTCCCTACAATGAGCAGTTCTTC. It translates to CASSHDYRDGPYNEQFF.

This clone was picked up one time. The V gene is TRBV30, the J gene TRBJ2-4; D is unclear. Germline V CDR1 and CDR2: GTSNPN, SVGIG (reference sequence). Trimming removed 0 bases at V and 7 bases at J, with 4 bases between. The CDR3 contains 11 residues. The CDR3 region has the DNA TGTGCCTGGAGTGTCTCCAACATTCAGTACTTC. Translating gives CAWSVSNIQYF.

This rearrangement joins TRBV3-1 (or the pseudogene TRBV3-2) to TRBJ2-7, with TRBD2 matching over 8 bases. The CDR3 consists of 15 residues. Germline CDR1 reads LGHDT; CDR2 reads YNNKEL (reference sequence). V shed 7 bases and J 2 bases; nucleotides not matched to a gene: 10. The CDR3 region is CASTLGAGGAYEQYF. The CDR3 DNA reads TGTGCCAGCACCCTCGGGGCGGGAGGCGCCTACGAGCAGTACTTC.

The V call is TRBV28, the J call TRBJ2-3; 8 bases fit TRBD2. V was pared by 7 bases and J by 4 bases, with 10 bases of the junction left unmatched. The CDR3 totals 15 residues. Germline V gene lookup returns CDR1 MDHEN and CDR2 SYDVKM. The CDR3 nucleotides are TGTGCCAGCAACTCGGGGGGGGGAGTGGCAGATACGCAGTATTTT. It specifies CASNSGGGVADTQYF.

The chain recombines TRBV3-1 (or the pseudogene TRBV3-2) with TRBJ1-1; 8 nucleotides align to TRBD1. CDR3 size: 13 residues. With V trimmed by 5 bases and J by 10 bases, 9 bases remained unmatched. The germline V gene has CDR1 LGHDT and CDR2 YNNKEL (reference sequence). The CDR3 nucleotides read TGTGCCAGCAGCGCCCAGGGGGGGACAGGAGCTTTCTTT. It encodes CASSAQGGTGAFF.